These T cell receptor beta chains were read from a single sample in a study of T-cell reconstitution after alpha-beta-depleted transplantation in children. TCRdb passed the PCR reads through MiXCR, listing each CDR3 protein once. The sample holds about 200,000 distinct CDR3 sequences; just under 6.5% are singletons and the top ten take 4.5% to 5.5%. This specimen was PBMCs, taken before TCRalphabeta/CD19-depleted stem cell transplant. These receptors were taken from a girl younger than two with combined immunodeficiency, due to receive a stem cell transplant. Both conserved end residues are part of each CDR3. The D gene is left open where the match is weak. Size is omitted from some rows. Given values are once, few, many or a class for expanded clones.

cdr3_aa: CASSLTGGRETQYF; cdr3_nt: TGTGCCAGCAGTTTGACGGGAGGACGGGAGACCCAGTACTTC; j_call: TRBJ2-5; d_call: TRBD2; clone_size: many; v_call: TRBV12-3/TRBV12-4
cdr3_aa: CASSASGDTEAFF; cdr3_nt: TGTGCCAGCAGCGCTTCAGGGGACACTGAAGCTTTCTTT; j_call: TRBJ1-1; d_call: NA; clone_size: NA; v_call: TRBV9
cdr3_aa: CASSLSWGPTYNEQFF; cdr3_nt: TGTGCCAGCAGCCTCAGCTGGGGCCCCACATACAATGAGCAGTTCTTC; j_call: TRBJ2-1; d_call: NA; clone_size: many; v_call: TRBV4-2
cdr3_aa: CASSLGGTVTPNSPLHF; cdr3_nt: TGTGCCAGCAGCTTAGGGGGCACAGTCACGCCGAATTCACCCCTCCACTTT; j_call: TRBJ1-6; d_call: NA; clone_size: many; v_call: TRBV7-2
cdr3_aa: CASSLTLSSSYEQYF; cdr3_nt: TGTGCCAGCAGTTTAACCCTGTCTAGCTCCTACGAGCAGTACTTC; j_call: TRBJ2-7; d_call: NA; clone_size: many; v_call: TRBV28
cdr3_aa: CATSSGQPNTEAFF; cdr3_nt: TGTGCCACCAGCTCGGGACAGCCGAACACTGAAGCTTTCTTT; j_call: TRBJ1-1; d_call: TRBD1; clone_size: many; v_call: TRBV24-1
cdr3_aa: CASSTLFSYEQYF; cdr3_nt: TGTGCCAGCAGCACCCTATTCTCCTACGAGCAGTACTTC; j_call: TRBJ2-7; d_call: NA; clone_size: many; v_call: TRBV25-1
cdr3_aa: CASSLVGSSNGNEQFF; cdr3_nt: TGTGCCAGCAGCTTAGTGGGGTCCTCCAATGGGAATGAGCAGTTCTTC; j_call: TRBJ2-1; d_call: NA; clone_size: few; v_call: TRBV7-9
cdr3_aa: CATSDSWGVEQFF; cdr3_nt: TGTGCCACCAGTGATTCTTGGGGGGTTGAGCAGTTCTTC; j_call: TRBJ2-1; d_call: NA; clone_size: many; v_call: TRBV24-1
cdr3_aa: CSARENYPYLRNEQFF; cdr3_nt: TGCAGTGCTAGAGAAAATTACCCTTACCTAAGGAATGAGCAGTTCTTC; j_call: TRBJ2-1; d_call: NA; clone_size: many; v_call: TRBV20-1
cdr3_aa: CASSLSSWLAGVTDTQYF; cdr3_nt: TGTGCCAGCAGTTTATCGAGTTGGCTAGCGGGGGTCACAGATACGCAGTATTTT; j_call: TRBJ2-3; d_call: TRBD2; clone_size: NA; v_call: TRBV27
cdr3_aa: CASSSFRQGSGYYEQYF; cdr3_nt: TGTGCCAGCAGTTCATTCAGACAGGGGTCGGGGTACTACGAGCAGTACTTC; j_call: TRBJ2-7; d_call: TRBD1; clone_size: many; v_call: TRBV28
cdr3_aa: CASSLQGPYNEQFF; cdr3_nt: TGTGCCAGCAGTTTACAGGGACCGTACAATGAGCAGTTCTTC; j_call: TRBJ2-1; d_call: NA; clone_size: few; v_call: TRBV28
cdr3_aa: CASSQAPAGSSYNEQFF; cdr3_nt: TGCGCCAGCAGCCAGGCGCCCGCGGGGAGCTCCTACAATGAGCAGTTCTTC; j_call: TRBJ2-1; d_call: NA; clone_size: many; v_call: TRBV4-1
cdr3_aa: CASSQGLARQETQYF; cdr3_nt: TGCGCCAGCAGCCAGGGACTAGCGCGTCAAGAGACCCAGTACTTC; j_call: TRBJ2-5; d_call: TRBD2; clone_size: many; v_call: TRBV4-3
cdr3_aa: CASSSSRQGGAGELFF; cdr3_nt: TGTGCCAGCAGCTCAAGCCGACAGGGAGGGGCCGGGGAGCTGTTTTTT; j_call: TRBJ2-2; d_call: NA; clone_size: many; v_call: TRBV7-2
cdr3_aa: CASSSGTSGRTAEQFF; cdr3_nt: TGCGCCAGCAGTTCCGGGACTAGCGGGAGAACAGCTGAGCAGTTCTTC; j_call: TRBJ2-1; d_call: TRBD2; clone_size: NA; v_call: TRBV5-1
cdr3_aa: CASSPWETQYF; cdr3_nt: TGTGCCAGCAGTCCATGGGAGACCCAGTACTTC; j_call: TRBJ2-5; d_call: NA; clone_size: many; v_call: TRBV6-2/TRBV6-3
cdr3_aa: CSAREGTAYSNQPQHF; cdr3_nt: TGCAGTGCTAGAGAAGGGACAGCTTATAGCAATCAGCCCCAGCATTTT; j_call: TRBJ1-5; d_call: TRBD1; clone_size: NA; v_call: TRBV20-1
cdr3_aa: CSGRDKQETQYF; cdr3_nt: TGCAGCGGCAGGGACAAGCAAGAGACCCAGTACTTC; j_call: TRBJ2-5; d_call: NA; clone_size: many; v_call: TRBV29-1
cdr3_aa: CSARDMERGVSYEQYF; cdr3_nt: TGCAGTGCTAGAGATATGGAGCGGGGGGTCTCCTACGAGCAGTACTTC; j_call: TRBJ2-7; d_call: TRBD2; clone_size: many; v_call: TRBV20-1
cdr3_aa: CASRDRRGETQYF; cdr3_nt: TGTGCCAGCCGGGACAGGAGAGGAGAGACCCAGTACTTC; j_call: TRBJ2-5; d_call: TRBD1; clone_size: NA; v_call: TRBV19
cdr3_aa: CASSQDRGGPTGELFF; cdr3_nt: TGCGCCAGCAGCCAAGATCGGGGGGGCCCGACCGGGGAGCTGTTTTTT; j_call: TRBJ2-2; d_call: TRBD2; clone_size: NA; v_call: TRBV4-3
cdr3_aa: CATGGDWGTDTQYF; cdr3_nt: TGCGCCACTGGAGGGGATTGGGGCACAGATACGCAGTATTTT; j_call: TRBJ2-3; d_call: NA; clone_size: many; v_call: TRBV10-2
cdr3_aa: CASSYSIPQERYEQYF; cdr3_nt: TGTGCCAGCAGTTACTCGATTCCGCAGGAGAGATACGAGCAGTACTTC; j_call: TRBJ2-7; d_call: NA; clone_size: many; v_call: TRBV6-5
cdr3_aa: CASSLGDSRSTDTQYF; cdr3_nt: TGTGCCAGCAGTTTAGGGGACAGCCGTAGCACAGATACGCAGTATTTT; j_call: TRBJ2-3; d_call: TRBD1; clone_size: many; v_call: TRBV28
cdr3_aa: CSVISTLDEQFF; cdr3_nt: TGCAGCGTTATCTCGACCTTGGATGAGCAGTTCTTC; j_call: TRBJ2-1; d_call: NA; clone_size: many; v_call: TRBV29-1
cdr3_aa: CSARVVGTDTQYF; cdr3_nt: TGCAGTGCCAGGGTAGTCGGCACAGATACGCAGTATTTT; j_call: TRBJ2-3; d_call: NA; clone_size: NA; v_call: TRBV20-1
cdr3_aa: CASSSDTDQETQYF; cdr3_nt: TGTGCCAGCAGCTCAGACACGGATCAAGAGACCCAGTACTTC; j_call: TRBJ2-5; d_call: NA; clone_size: many; v_call: TRBV7-9
cdr3_aa: CSAFNRPNNEQFF; cdr3_nt: TGCAGTGCCTTCAATCGGCCCAACAATGAGCAGTTCTTC; j_call: TRBJ2-1; d_call: NA; clone_size: many; v_call: TRBV20-1
cdr3_aa: CASSQDQGWSYEQYF; cdr3_nt: TGTGCCAGCAGCCAGGACCAGGGATGGTCCTACGAGCAGTACTTC; j_call: TRBJ2-7; d_call: NA; clone_size: many; v_call: TRBV3-1
cdr3_aa: CASSFGTWGITEQFF; cdr3_nt: TGTGCCAGCAGTTTTGGGACATGGGGAATCACTGAGCAGTTCTTC; j_call: TRBJ2-1; d_call: NA; clone_size: many; v_call: TRBV12-3/TRBV12-4
cdr3_aa: CAISESGGTEAFF; cdr3_nt: TGTGCCATCAGTGAGTCGGGGGGCACTGAAGCTTTCTTT; j_call: TRBJ1-1; d_call: NA; clone_size: many; v_call: TRBV10-3
cdr3_aa: CASSLEVLLSGELFF; cdr3_nt: TGCGCCAGCAGCTTGGAGGTACTACTCAGCGGGGAGCTGTTTTTT; j_call: TRBJ2-2; d_call: NA; clone_size: few; v_call: TRBV5-1
cdr3_aa: CSAGGVGVYNEQFF; cdr3_nt: TGCAGTGCTGGCGGGGTGGGGGTCTACAATGAGCAGTTCTTC; j_call: TRBJ2-1; d_call: NA; clone_size: many; v_call: TRBV20-1
cdr3_aa: CASSESPLRVSSYNEQFF; cdr3_nt: TGTGCCAGCAGTGAAAGTCCCCTCAGGGTGAGCTCCTACAATGAGCAGTTCTTC; j_call: TRBJ2-1; d_call: NA; clone_size: many; v_call: TRBV2
cdr3_aa: CASSLYGYNQPQHF; cdr3_nt: TGTGCCAGCAGTTTATACGGTTACAATCAGCCCCAGCATTTT; j_call: TRBJ1-5; d_call: NA; clone_size: few; v_call: TRBV28
cdr3_aa: CASSLFFSGRGREETQYF; cdr3_nt: TGTGCCAGCAGCTTATTTTTTTCGGGAAGGGGGCGCGAGGAGACCCAGTACTTC; j_call: TRBJ2-5; d_call: TRBD1; clone_size: many; v_call: TRBV7-8
cdr3_aa: CASSQAPGTDTQYF; cdr3_nt: TGCGCCAGCAGCCAAGCGCCCGGGACAGATACGCAGTATTTT; j_call: TRBJ2-3; d_call: NA; clone_size: many; v_call: TRBV4-1
cdr3_aa: CASSRAGMNTEAFF; cdr3_nt: TGTGCCAGCAGTAGGGCCGGAATGAACACTGAAGCTTTCTTT; j_call: TRBJ1-1; d_call: NA; clone_size: many; v_call: TRBV12-3/TRBV12-4
cdr3_aa: CASSLDPQYLGDTQYF; cdr3_nt: TGTGCCAGCAGCTTAGATCCGCAATACTTAGGTGATACGCAGTATTTT; j_call: TRBJ2-3; d_call: NA; clone_size: NA; v_call: TRBV11-2
cdr3_aa: CASSQRPHSGNTIYF; cdr3_nt: TGCGCCAGCAGCCAAAGACCCCACTCTGGAAACACCATATATTTT; j_call: TRBJ1-3; d_call: NA; clone_size: many; v_call: TRBV4-1
cdr3_aa: CASSQDDRFPTASGANVLTF; cdr3_nt: TGTGCCAGCAGCCAAGACGACAGATTCCCAACGGCCTCTGGGGCCAACGTCCTGACTTTC; j_call: TRBJ2-6; d_call: NA; clone_size: many; v_call: TRBV3-1
cdr3_aa: CASSHRGSGYEQYF; cdr3_nt: TGTGCCAGCAGTCACAGGGGAAGCGGCTACGAGCAGTACTTC; j_call: TRBJ2-7; d_call: TRBD1; clone_size: many; v_call: TRBV28
cdr3_aa: CAISEGGTGTTGELFF; cdr3_nt: TGTGCCATCAGTGAAGGCGGGACAGGCACGACGGGGGAGCTGTTTTTT; j_call: TRBJ2-2; d_call: TRBD1; clone_size: few; v_call: TRBV10-3
cdr3_aa: CASSQEGGNYGYTF; cdr3_nt: TGTGCCAGCAGCCAAGAGGGGGGAAACTATGGCTACACCTTC; j_call: TRBJ1-2; d_call: NA; clone_size: NA; v_call: TRBV4-2
cdr3_aa: CSVAGTSGEFYEQYF; cdr3_nt: TGCAGCGTTGCCGGGACTAGCGGGGAATTCTACGAGCAGTACTTC; j_call: TRBJ2-7; d_call: TRBD2; clone_size: many; v_call: TRBV29-1
cdr3_aa: CASSLVATSGSSFSGEQYF; cdr3_nt: TGTGCCAGCAGCTTAGTCGCGACTAGCGGGAGTTCTTTCTCGGGGGAGCAGTACTTC; j_call: TRBJ2-7; d_call: TRBD2; clone_size: many; v_call: TRBV11-1
cdr3_aa: CASSPGQPKETQYF; cdr3_nt: TGCGCCAGCAGTCCGGGACAGCCCAAAGAGACCCAGTACTTC; j_call: TRBJ2-5; d_call: TRBD1; clone_size: NA; v_call: TRBV23-1
cdr3_aa: CASIQKAGYTEAFF; cdr3_nt: TGTGCCAGCATCCAAAAGGCCGGGTACACTGAAGCTTTCTTT; j_call: TRBJ1-1; d_call: NA; clone_size: NA; v_call: TRBV6-1
cdr3_aa: CASSYSGGLGTDTQYF; cdr3_nt: TGTGCCAGCAGTTATAGCGGGGGGTTGGGCACAGATACGCAGTATTTT; j_call: TRBJ2-3; d_call: TRBD2; clone_size: many; v_call: TRBV27
cdr3_aa: CSVANPSGSYEQYF; cdr3_nt: TGCAGCGTTGCAAATCCTAGCGGATCCTACGAGCAGTACTTC; j_call: TRBJ2-7; d_call: TRBD2; clone_size: many; v_call: TRBV29-1